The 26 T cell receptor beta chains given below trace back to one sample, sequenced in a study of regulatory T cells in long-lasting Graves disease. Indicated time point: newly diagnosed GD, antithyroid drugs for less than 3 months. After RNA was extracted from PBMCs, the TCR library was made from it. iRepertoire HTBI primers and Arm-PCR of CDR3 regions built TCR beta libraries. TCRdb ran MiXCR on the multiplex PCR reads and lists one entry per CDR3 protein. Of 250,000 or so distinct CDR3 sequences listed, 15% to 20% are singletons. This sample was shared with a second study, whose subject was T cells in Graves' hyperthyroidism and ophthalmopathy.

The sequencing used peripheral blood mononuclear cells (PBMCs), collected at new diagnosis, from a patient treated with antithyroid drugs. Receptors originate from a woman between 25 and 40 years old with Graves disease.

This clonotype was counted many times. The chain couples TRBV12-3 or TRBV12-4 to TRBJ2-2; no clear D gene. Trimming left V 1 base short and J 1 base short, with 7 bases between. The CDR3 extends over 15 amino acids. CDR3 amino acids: CASSLGHENTGELFF. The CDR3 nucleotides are TGTGCCAGCAGTTTAGGGCATGAGAACACCGGGGAGCTGTTTTTT.

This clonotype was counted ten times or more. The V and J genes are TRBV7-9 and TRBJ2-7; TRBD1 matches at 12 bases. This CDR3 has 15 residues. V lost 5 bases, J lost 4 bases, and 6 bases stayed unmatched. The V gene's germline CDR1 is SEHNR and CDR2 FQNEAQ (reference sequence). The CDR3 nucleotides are TGTGCCAGCAGCCCCGGGACAGGGGGCAATTACGAGCAGTACTTC. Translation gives CASSPGTGGNYEQYF. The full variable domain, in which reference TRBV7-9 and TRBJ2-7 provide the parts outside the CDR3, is DTGVSQNPRHKITKRGQNVTFRCDPISEHNRLYWYRQTLGQGPEFLTYFQNEAQLEKSRLLSDRFSAERPKGSFSTLEIQRTEQGDSAMYLCASSPGTGGNYEQYFGPGTRLTVT.

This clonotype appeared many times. The CDR3 here is CASSFADRGEQYF. DNA for the CDR3: TGTGCCAGCAGCTTCGCTGACAGGGGCGAGCAGTACTTC. V and J are TRBV7-2 and TRBJ2-7; TRBD1 matches at 8 bases. Germline V lookup: CDR1 SGHTA, CDR2 FQGNSA. This CDR3 is 13 amino acids long. V was pared by 3 bases and J by 6 bases, with 4 bases of the junction left unmatched.

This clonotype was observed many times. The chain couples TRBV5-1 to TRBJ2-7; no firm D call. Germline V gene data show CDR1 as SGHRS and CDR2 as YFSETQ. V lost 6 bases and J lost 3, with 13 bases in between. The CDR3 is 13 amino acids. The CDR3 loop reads CASKATELYEQYF. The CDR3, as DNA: TGCGCCAGCAAAGCCACAGAACTCTACGAGCAGTACTTC. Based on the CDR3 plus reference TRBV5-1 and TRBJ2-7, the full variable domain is KAGVTQTPRYLIKTRGQQVTLSCSPISGHRSVSWYQQTPGQGLQFLFEYFSETQRNKGNFPGRFSGRQFSNSRSEMNVSTLELGDSALYLCASKATELYEQYFGPGTRLTVT.

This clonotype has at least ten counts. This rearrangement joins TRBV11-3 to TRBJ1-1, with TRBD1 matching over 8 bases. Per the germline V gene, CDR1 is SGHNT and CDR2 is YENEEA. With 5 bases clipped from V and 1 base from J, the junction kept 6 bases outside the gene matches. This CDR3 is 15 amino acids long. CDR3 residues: CASSPRQGPNTEAFF. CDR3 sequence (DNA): TGTGCCAGCAGCCCGAGACAGGGGCCGAACACTGAAGCTTTCTTT.

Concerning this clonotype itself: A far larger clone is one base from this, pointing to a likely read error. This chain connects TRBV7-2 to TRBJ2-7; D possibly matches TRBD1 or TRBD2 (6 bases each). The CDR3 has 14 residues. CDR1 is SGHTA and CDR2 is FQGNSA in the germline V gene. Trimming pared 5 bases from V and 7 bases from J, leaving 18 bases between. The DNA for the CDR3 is TGTGCCAGCAGCCCAAAGACTCGGGGGCATGAGCAGTACTTC. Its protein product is CASSPKTRGHEQYF.

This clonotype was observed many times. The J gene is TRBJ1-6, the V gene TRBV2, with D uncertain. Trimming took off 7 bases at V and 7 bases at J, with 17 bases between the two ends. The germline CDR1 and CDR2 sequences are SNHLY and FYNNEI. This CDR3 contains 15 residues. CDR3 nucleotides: TGTGCCAGCACCCTGGGATTACAAGCAAATTCACCCCTCCACTTT. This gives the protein CASTLGLQANSPLHF.

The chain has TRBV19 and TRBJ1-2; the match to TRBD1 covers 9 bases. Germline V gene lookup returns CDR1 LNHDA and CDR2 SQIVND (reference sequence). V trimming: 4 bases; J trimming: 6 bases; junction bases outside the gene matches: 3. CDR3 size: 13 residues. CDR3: CASSTTGGDGYTF. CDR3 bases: TGTGCCAGTAGTACGACAGGGGGGGATGGCTACACCTTC.

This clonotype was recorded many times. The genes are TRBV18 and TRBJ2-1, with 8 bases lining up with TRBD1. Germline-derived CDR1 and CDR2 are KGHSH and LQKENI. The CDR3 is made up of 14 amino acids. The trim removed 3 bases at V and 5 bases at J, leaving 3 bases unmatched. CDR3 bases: TGTGCCAGCTCACCCCAGGGGGCCCACAATGAGCAGTTCTTC. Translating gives CASSPQGAHNEQFF.

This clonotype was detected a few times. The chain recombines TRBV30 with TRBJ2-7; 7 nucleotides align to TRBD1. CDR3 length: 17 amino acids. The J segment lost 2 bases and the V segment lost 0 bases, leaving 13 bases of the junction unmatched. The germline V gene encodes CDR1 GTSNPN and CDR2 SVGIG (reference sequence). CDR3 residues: CAWSVSGQPWKTYEQYF. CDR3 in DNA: TGTGCCTGGAGTGTCTCGGGACAGCCGTGGAAAACCTACGAGCAGTACTTC.

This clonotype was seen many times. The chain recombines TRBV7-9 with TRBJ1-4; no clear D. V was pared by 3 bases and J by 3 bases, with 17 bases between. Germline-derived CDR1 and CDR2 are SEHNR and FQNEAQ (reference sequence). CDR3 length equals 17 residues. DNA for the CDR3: TGTGCCAGCAGCTTCTTACCGACTCGGACGGCTAATGAAAAACTGTTTTTT. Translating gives CASSFLPTRTANEKLFF.

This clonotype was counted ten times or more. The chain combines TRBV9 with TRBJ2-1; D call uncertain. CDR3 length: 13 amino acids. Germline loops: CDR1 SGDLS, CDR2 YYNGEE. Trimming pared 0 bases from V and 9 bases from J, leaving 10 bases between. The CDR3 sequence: CASSVEVKGEQFF. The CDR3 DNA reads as TGTGCCAGCAGCGTAGAGGTAAAGGGTGAGCAGTTCTTC.

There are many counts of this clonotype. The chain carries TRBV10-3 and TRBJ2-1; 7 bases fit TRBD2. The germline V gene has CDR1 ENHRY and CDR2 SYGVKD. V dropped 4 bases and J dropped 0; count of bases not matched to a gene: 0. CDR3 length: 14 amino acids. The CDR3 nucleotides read TGTGCCATCAGTGGCGGGGGCTCCTACAATGAGCAGTTCTTC. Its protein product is CAISGGGSYNEQFF.

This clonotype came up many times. The CDR3 loop is CASSLSGTGINQPQHF. CDR3 nucleotide sequence: TGTGCCAGCAGCCTGTCCGGGACAGGGATCAATCAGCCCCAGCATTTT. V usage is TRBV3-1 and J usage is TRBJ1-5; 9 bases align to TRBD1. Germline-derived CDR1 and CDR2 are LGHDT and YNNKEL (reference sequence). There are 16 residues in the CDR3. J lost 3 bases, V lost 4 bases, and 7 bases had no gene match.

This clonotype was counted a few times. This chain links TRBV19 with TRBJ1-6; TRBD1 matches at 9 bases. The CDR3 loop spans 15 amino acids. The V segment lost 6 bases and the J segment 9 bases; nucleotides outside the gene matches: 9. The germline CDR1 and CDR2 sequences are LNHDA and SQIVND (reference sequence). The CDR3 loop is CASSPPQGASSPLHF. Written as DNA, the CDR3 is TGTGCCAGTAGCCCCCCACAGGGGGCGAGTTCACCCCTCCACTTT. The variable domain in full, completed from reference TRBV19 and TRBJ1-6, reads DGGITQSPKYLFRKEGQNVTLSCEQNLNHDAMYWYRQDPGQGLRLIYYSQIVNDFQKGDIAEGYSVSREKKESFPLTVTSAQKNPTAFYLCASSPPQGASSPLHFGNGTRLTVT.

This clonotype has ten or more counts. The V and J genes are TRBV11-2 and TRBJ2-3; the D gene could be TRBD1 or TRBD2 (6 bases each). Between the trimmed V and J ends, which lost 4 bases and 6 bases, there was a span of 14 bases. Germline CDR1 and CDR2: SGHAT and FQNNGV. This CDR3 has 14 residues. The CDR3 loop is CASSWGAATDTQYF. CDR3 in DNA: TGTGCCAGCAGCTGGGGGGCCGCAACCGATACGCAGTATTTT.

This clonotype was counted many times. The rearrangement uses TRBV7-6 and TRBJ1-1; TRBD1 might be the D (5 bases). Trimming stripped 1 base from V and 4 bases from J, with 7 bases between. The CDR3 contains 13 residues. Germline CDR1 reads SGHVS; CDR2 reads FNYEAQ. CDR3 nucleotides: TGTGCCAGCAGCTTAGGGGGACGCACTGAAGCTTTCTTT. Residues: CASSLGGRTEAFF.

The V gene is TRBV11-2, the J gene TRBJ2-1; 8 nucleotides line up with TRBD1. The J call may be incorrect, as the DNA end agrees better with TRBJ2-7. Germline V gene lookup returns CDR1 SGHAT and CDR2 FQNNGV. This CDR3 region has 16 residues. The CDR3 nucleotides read TGTGCCAGCAGCCGCACCCCAGGGACAGGTACCTACGAGCAGTACTTC. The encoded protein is CASSRTPGTGTYEQYF.

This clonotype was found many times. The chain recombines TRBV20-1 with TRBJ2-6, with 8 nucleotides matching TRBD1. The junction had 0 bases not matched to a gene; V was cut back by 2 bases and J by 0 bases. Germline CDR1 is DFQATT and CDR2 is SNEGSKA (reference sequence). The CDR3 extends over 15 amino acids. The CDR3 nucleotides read TGCAGTGCTAGAACAGGGGGCTCTGGGGCCAACGTCCTGACTTTC. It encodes CSARTGGSGANVLTF.

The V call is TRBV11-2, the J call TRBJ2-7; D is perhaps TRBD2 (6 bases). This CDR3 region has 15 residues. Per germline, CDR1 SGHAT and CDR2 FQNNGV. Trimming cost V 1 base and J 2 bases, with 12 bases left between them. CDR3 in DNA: TGTGCCAGCAGCTTAGTAGGAGGGGATACCTACGAGCAGTACTTC. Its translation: CASSLVGGDTYEQYF. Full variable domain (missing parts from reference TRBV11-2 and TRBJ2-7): EAGVAQSPRYKIIEKRQSVAFWCNPISGHATLYWYQQILGQGPKLLIQFQNNGVVDDSQLPKDRFSAERLKGVDSTLKIQPAKLEDSAVYLCASSLVGGDTYEQYFGPGTRLTVT.

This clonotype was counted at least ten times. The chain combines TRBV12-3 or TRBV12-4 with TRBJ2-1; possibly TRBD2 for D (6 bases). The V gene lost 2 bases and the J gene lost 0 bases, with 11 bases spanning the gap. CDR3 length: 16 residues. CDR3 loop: CASSLWGENSYNEQFF. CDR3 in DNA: TGTGCCAGCAGTTTATGGGGGGAAAACTCCTACAATGAGCAGTTCTTC.

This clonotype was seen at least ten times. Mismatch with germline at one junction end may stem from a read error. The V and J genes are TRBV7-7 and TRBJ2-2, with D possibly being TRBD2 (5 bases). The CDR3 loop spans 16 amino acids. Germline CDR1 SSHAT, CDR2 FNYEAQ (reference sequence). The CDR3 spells CASSLHPGRNTGELFF. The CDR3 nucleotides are TGTGCTAGCAGCCTACACCCGGGGAGGAACACCGGGGAGCTGTTTTTT.

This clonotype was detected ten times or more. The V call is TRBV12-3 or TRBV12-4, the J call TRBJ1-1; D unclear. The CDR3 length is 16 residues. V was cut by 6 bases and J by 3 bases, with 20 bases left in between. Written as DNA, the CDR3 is TGTGCCAGCAGCTTGAGCCTAGTGTTTGAGGACACTGAAGCTTTCTTT. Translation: CASSLSLVFEDTEAFF.

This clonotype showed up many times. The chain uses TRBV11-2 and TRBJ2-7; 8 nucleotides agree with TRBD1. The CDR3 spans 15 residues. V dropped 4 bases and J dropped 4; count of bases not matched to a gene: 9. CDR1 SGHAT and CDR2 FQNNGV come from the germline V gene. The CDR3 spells CASSSSGTGEYEQYF. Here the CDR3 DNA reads TGTGCCAGCAGCTCATCAGGGACAGGAGAGTACGAGCAGTACTTC.

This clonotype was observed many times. CDR3 in DNA: TGTGCCAGCAGTTATGGAGTTGAAGCTTTCTTT. Translation gives CASSYGVEAFF. The V gene is TRBV12-3 or TRBV12-4, the J gene TRBJ1-1; D gene uncertain. Between the trimmed V and J ends, which lost 4 bases and 7 bases, there was a span of 7 bases. The CDR3 length is 11 residues.

CDR3 coding DNA: TGCGCCAGCAGCTTGGACGGGGCAGGCAACACCGGGGAGCTGTTTTTT. Translating gives CASSLDGAGNTGELFF. The chain employs TRBV5-1 and TRBJ2-2; D is possibly TRBD1 or TRBD2 (5 bases each). There are 16 residues in the CDR3. Looked up from germline, CDR1 is SGHRS and CDR2 is YFSETQ. Deletions cut 0 bases from V and 2 bases from J, with 11 bases between.